This TCR beta chain came from a study of T cells in Graves' hyperthyroidism and ophthalmopathy (dated by TCRdb to about 2019). Regarding the study in general: Peripheral blood was collected at initial diagnosis, before any treatment. The paper describes TCR Vbeta CDR3 sequencing of 135 peripheral blood samples, made up of roughly 45 ophthalmopathy patients, around 73 hyperthyroidism patients and around 17 progressor patients. For training and testing, the 100 or so patients in the discovery cohort were randomly divided in a 7:3 ratio. Prospective prediction of ophthalmopathy was tested in an independent validation cohort consisting of some 18 hyperthyroidism patients and some 15 patients who later progressed to ophthalmopathy. After blood sampling, hyperthyroidism patients were treated with methimazole at a starting dose of 30 mg daily, and ophthalmopathy patients were treated with high-dose intravenous methylprednisolone. To identify TCR V-J signatures that set the groups apart, the researchers used a discovery cohort of 100 patients, made up of 40 to 45 with Graves' ophthalmopathy and 57 with stable Graves' hyperthyroidism. In addition, the study compared T-cell repertoires in thyroid tissue and in blood from roughly 6 Graves' hyperthyroidism patients. Summary of the overall study and its limitations: Sample size was not statistically predetermined, and investigators were not blinded to group allocation. Ophthalmopathy was separated from stable hyperthyroidism by a 13 V-J signature model, with just over 85% sensitivity and roughly 81% specificity obtained in cross-validation and 80%/75% obtained in testing. Most expanded thyroid clonotypes (frequency above 0.001) were also detected in blood, suggesting blood repertoires may reflect thyroid immune responses. In validation, the model predicted progression to ophthalmopathy a median of around 6.5 months before onset, with about 67% sensitivity and almost 75% specificity.

The TCR beta CDR3 regions were amplified from RNA transcripts. The first round of RT-PCR for the TCR CDR3 was performed with the HTBI primer set and the Qiagen OneStep RT-PCR kit. The libraries were constructed in a second round of multiplex PCR and then size-selected and purified. Libraries were sequenced paired-end with 100 bp reads on an Illumina HiSeq2000. The paper's processing steps were these. SOAPnuke was used to process the raw data, removing reads that contained adapters or uncalled bases, had a mean Phred below 15, or lacked an exact match to the constant primer or identifier. COPE v1.2.5 was used to merge the high-quality paired reads, and each unique nucleotide sequence was defined as a clonotype. Clonotypes were aligned to IMGT TRBV, TRBD and TRBJ reference segments using MiTCR v1.1. Analysis was restricted to V-J combinations with a frequency above 0.0001, which covered about 99% of repertoires. A TCS score was defined as the ratio between F50 (clonal expansion) and ExV (chaos), using BLOSUM62-based TCRdist between CDR3 peptides within each V-J. Welch's t-statistics and random forest reduced around 550 V-J features to 10 to 15, which were used in a naive Bayes classifier (R e1071). TCRdb cleaned the public reads at Q25 with fastp, built clones with MiXCR and kept in-frame beta chains. Entries are consolidated by CDR3 protein sequence, retaining the most common genes and DNA. The V and J calls were not made by the authors but by TCRdb's processing. The sample includes approximately 410,000 distinct CDR3 sequences, with approximately 14% observed a single time. The ten most abundant clones make up approximately 13% of the sample.

This clonotype was counted many times. Its recognized antigen is unknown. Base quality data are lacking; no much larger clone is found one base away. Ophthalmopathy patients had moderately to severely active disease, with a Clinical Activity Score of 3 or more, a NOSPECS grade of 4 or more, and a disease duration of less than 3 months. Exclusion was applied to patients with uncontrolled infections, other autoimmune diseases, pregnancy or lactation. Clinical symptoms, serum thyroxine and TRAb, thyroid ultrasound, and orbital computed tomography formed the basis for the diagnoses. PBMCs were isolated from 7.5 to 10 ml of fresh peripheral blood by Ficoll-Paque density gradient centrifugation. Total RNA was extracted using Trizol reagent, and RNA quality was assessed on an Agilent 2100 Bioanalyzer. The CDR3 goes from the cysteine to the phenylalanine over 14 residues. Just CDR3 DNA is preserved here, 42 bases in frame from base 1. Based on the germline V gene, the CDR1 and CDR2 sequences are SGHRS and YFSETQ. V is pared back by 0 bases and J by 2 bases, with 9 bases lying between the germline termini.

The sequence is built from TRBV5-1 and TRBJ2-7; the D gene is not confidently resolved. The sequence was collected from a young man with Graves' ophthalmopathy. The sample consisted of blood. The CDR3 here reads CASSLDGLAYEQYF. The sequence in DNA is TGCGCCAGCAGCTTGGATGGCCTGGCCTACGAGCAGTACTTC.